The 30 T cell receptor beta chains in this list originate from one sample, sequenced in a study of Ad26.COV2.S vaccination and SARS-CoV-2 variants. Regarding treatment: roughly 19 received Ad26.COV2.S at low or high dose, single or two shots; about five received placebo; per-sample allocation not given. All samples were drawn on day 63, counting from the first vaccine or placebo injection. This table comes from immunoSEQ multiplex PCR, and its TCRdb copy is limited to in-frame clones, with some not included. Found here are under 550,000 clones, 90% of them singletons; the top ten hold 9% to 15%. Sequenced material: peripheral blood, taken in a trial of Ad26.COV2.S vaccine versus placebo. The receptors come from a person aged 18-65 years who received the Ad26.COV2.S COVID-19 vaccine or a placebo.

The CDR3 reads CASGYTGNQPQHF. For the CDR3, the DNA is TGTGCTAGTGGGTACACAGGGAACCAGCCCCAGCATTTT. V and J are TRBV12-5 and TRBJ1-5, with D maybe TRBD1 (6 bases). Germline CDR1 and CDR2: LGHNT and FRNRAP. This CDR3 spans 13 amino acids. V shed 6 bases and J shed 7 bases, with 13 bases lying between them. Full variable domain (outside the CDR3, taken from reference TRBV12-5 and TRBJ1-5): DARVTQTPRHKVTEMGQEVTMRCQPILGHNTVFWYRQTMMQGLELLAYFRNRAPLDDSGMPKDRFSAEMPDATLATLKIQPSEPRDSAVYFCASGYTGNQPQHFGDGTRLSIL.

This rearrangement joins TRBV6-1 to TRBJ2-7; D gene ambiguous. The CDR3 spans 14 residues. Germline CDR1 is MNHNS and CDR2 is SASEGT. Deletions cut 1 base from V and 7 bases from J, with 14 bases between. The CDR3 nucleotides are TGTGCCAGCAGTGAAGTACCTGCACGAGGTGAGCAGTACTTC. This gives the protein CASSEVPARGEQYF.

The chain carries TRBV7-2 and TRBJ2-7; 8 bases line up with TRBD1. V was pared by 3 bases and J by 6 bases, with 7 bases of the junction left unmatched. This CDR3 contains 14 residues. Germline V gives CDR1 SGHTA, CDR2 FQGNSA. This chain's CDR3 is CASSFGQGRSEQYF. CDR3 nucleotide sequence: TGTGCCAGCAGCTTTGGACAGGGAAGGAGCGAGCAGTACTTC. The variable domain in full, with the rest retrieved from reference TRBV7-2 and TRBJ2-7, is GAGVSQSPSNKVTEKGKDVELRCDPISGHTALYWYRQSLGQGLEFLIYFQGNSAPDKSGLPSDRFSAERTGGSVSTLTIQRTQQEDSAVYLCASSFGQGRSEQYFGPGTRLTVT.

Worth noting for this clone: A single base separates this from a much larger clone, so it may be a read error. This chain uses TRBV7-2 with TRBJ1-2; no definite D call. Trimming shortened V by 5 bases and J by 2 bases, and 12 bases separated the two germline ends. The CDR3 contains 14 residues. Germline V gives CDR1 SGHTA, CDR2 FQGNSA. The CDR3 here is CASSPGPRNYGYTF. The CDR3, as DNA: TGTGCCAGCAGCCCCGGACCGAGGAACTATGGCTACACCTTC.

The CDR3 DNA reads as TGTGCCAGCAGCCAAGATCCGGCAGTAGCAAGTCAGCCCCAGCATTTT. It translates to CASSQDPAVASQPQHF. The J gene is TRBJ1-5, the V gene TRBV4-2; D uncertain. Germline-derived CDR1 and CDR2 are LGHNA and YNFKEQ. This CDR3 spans 16 amino acids. Trimming took 0 bases from V and 6 from J, leaving 15 bases between them.

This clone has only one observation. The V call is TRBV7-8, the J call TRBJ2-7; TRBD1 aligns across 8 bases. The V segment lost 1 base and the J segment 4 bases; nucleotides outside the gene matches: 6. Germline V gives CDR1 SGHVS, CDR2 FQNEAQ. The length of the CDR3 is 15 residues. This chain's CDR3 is CASSLEGTGRYEQYF. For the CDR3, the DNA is TGTGCCAGCAGCTTAGAGGGGACAGGCAGGTACGAGCAGTACTTC.

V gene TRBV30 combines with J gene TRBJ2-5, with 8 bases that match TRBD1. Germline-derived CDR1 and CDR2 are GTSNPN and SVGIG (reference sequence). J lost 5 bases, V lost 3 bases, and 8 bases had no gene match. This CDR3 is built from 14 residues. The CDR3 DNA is TGTGCCTGGAGGGGGCAGGGGGCTGGTGAGACCCAGTACTTC. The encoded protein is CAWRGQGAGETQYF.

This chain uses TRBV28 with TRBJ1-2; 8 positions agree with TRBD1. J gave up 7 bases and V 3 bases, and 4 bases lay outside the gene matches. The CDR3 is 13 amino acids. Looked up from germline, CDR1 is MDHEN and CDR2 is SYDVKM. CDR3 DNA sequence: TGTGCCAGCAGTTTGAACAGGGGGGGTGGCTACACCTTC. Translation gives CASSLNRGGGYTF.

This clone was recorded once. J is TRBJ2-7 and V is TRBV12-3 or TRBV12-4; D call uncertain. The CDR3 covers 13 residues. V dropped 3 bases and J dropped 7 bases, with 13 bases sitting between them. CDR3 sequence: CASSFGPILEQYF. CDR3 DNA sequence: TGTGCCAGCAGTTTCGGACCGATTCTGGAGCAGTACTTC.

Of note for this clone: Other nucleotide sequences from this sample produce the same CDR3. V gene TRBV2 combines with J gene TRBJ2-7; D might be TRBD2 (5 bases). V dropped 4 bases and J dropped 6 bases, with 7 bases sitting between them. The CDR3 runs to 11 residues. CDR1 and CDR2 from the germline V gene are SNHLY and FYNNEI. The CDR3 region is CASSVSGEQYF. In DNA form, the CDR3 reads TGTGCCAGCAGTGTAAGCGGCGAGCAGTACTTC.

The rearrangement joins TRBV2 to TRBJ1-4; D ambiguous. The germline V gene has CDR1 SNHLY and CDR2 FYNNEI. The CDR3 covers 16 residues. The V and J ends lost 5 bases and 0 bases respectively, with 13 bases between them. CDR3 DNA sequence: TGTGCCAGCAGTCCCCTGTGGATCGCAACTAATGAAAAACTGTTTTTT. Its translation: CASSPLWIATNEKLFF.

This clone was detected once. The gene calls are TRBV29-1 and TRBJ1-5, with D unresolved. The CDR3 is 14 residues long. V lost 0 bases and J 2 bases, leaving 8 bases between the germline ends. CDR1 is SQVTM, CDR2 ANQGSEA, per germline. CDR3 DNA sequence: TGCAGCGTTGAAGAGAGGTTAGGCAATCAGCCCCAGCATTTT. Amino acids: CSVEERLGNQPQHF.

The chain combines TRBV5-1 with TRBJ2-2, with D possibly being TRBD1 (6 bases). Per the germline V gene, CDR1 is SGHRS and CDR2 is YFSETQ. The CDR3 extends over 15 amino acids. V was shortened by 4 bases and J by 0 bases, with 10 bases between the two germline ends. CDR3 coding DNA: TGCGCCAGCAGCCAAGGACAGACGAACACCGGGGAGCTGTTTTTT. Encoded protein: CASSQGQTNTGELFF.

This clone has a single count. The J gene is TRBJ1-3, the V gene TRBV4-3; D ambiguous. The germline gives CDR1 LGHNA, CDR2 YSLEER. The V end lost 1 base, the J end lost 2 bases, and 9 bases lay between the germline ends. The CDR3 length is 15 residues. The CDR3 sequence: CASSQGVQAGNTIYF. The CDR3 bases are TGCGCCAGCAGCCAAGGGGTCCAGGCTGGAAACACCATATATTTT.

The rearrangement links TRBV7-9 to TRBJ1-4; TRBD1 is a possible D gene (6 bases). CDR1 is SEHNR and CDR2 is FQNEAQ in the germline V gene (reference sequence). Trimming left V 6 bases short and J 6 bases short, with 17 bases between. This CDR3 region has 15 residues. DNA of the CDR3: TGTGCCAGCAGAAGGACAGCTCTTGAGGATGAAAAACTGTTTTTT. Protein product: CASRRTALEDEKLFF.

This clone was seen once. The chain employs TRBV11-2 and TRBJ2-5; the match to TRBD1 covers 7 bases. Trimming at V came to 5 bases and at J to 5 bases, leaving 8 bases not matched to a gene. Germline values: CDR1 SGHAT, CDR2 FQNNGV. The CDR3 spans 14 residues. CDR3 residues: CASSLFRGQETQYF. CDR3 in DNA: TGTGCCAGCAGCCTTTTCAGGGGACAGGAGACCCAGTACTTC. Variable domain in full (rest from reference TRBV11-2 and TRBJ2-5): EAGVAQSPRYKIIEKRQSVAFWCNPISGHATLYWYQQILGQGPKLLIQFQNNGVVDDSQLPKDRFSAERLKGVDSTLKIQPAKLEDSAVYLCASSLFRGQETQYFGPGTRLLVL.

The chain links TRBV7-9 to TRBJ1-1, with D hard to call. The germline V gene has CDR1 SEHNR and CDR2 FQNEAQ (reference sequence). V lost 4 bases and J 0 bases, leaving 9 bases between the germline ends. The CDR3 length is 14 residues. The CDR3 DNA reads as TGTGCCAGCAGCTCAGCCCAGGTGAACACTGAAGCTTTCTTT. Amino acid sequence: CASSSAQVNTEAFF.

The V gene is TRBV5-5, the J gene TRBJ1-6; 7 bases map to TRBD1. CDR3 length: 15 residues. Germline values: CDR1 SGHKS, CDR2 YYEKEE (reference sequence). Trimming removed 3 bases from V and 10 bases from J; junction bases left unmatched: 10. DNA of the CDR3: TGTGCCAGCAGCTCCCCGACAGGGTGGCTCTCACCCCTCCACTTT. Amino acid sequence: CASSSPTGWLSPLHF. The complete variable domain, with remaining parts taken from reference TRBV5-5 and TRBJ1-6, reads DAGVTQSPTHLIKTRGQQVTLRCSPISGHKSVSWYQQVLGQGPQFIFQYYEKEERGRGNFPDRFSARQFPNYSSELNVNALLLGDSALYLCASSSPTGWLSPLHFGNGTRLTVT.

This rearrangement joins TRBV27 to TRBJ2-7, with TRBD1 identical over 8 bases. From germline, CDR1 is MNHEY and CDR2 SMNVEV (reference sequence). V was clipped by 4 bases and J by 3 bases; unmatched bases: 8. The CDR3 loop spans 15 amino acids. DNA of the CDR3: TGTGCCAGCAGTTCCAGGGCAGGGGGCAACTACGAGCAGTACTTC. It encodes CASSSRAGGNYEQYF.

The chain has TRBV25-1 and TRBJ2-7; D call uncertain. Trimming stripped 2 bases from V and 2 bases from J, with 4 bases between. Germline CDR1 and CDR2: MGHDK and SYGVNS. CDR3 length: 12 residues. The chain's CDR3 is CASSEGPYEQYF. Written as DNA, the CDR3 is TGTGCCAGCAGTGAAGGCCCCTACGAGCAGTACTTC.

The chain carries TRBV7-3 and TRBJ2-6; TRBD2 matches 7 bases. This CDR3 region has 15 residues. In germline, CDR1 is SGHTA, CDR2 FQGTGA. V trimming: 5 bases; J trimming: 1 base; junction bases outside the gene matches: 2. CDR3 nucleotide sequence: TGTGCCAGCAGCCGGGGAGGGTCTGGGGCCAACGTCCTGACTTTC. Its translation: CASSRGGSGANVLTF.

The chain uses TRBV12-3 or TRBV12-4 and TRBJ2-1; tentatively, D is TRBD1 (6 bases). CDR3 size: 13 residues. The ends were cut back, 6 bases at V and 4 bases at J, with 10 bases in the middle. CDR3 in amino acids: CASRNDRYNEQFF. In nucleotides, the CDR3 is TGTGCCAGCAGGAACGACAGGTACAATGAGCAGTTCTTC.

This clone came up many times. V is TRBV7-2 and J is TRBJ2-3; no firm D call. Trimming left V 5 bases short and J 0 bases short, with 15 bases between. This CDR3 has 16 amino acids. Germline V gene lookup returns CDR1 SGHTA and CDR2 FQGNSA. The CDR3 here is CASSPRPQGSTDTQYF. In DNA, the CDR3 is TGTGCCAGCAGCCCCCGGCCTCAAGGAAGCACAGATACGCAGTATTTT. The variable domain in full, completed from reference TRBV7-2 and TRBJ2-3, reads GAGVSQSPSNKVTEKGKDVELRCDPISGHTALYWYRQSLGQGLEFLIYFQGNSAPDKSGLPSDRFSAERTGGSVSTLTIQRTQQEDSAVYLCASSPRPQGSTDTQYFGPGTRLTVL.

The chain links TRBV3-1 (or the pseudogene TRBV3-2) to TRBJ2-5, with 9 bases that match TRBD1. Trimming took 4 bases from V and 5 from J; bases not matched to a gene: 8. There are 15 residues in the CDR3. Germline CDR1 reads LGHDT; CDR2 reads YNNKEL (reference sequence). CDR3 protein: CASSPYRGQGETQYF. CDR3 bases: TGTGCCAGCAGCCCCTACAGGGGGCAGGGGGAGACCCAGTACTTC.

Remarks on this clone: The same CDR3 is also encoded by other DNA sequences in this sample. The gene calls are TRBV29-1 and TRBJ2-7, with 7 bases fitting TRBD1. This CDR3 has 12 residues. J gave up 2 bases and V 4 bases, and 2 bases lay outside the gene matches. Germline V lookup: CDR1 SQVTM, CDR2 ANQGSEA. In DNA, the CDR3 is TGCAGCGTTGGACAGGGAGCCTACGAGCAGTACTTC. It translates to CSVGQGAYEQYF.

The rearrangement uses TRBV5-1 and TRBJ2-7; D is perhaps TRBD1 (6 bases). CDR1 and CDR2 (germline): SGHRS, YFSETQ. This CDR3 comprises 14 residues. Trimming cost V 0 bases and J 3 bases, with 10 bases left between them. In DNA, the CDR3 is TGCGCCAGCAGCTTGGACAGGGCTATCTACGAGCAGTACTTC. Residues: CASSLDRAIYEQYF.

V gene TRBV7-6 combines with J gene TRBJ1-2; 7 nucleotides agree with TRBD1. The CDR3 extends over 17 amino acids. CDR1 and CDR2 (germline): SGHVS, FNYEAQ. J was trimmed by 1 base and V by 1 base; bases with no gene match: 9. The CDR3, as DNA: TGTGCCAGCAGCTTAGTGCCCGCAGGGGGTGGTAACTATGGCTACACCTTC. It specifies CASSLVPAGGGNYGYTF.

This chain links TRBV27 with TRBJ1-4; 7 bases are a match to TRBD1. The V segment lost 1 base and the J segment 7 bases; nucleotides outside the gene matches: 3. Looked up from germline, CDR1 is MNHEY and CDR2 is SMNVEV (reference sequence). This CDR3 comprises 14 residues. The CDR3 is CASSLWDSPEKLFF. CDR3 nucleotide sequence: TGTGCCAGCAGTTTATGGGACAGCCCTGAAAAACTGTTTTTT.

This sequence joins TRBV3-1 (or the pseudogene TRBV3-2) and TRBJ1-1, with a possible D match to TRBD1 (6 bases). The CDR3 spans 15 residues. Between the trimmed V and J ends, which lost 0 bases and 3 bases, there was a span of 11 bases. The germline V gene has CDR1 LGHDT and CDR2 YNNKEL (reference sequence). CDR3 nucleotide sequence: TGTGCCAGCAGCCAAGATCGGGGGCGATACACTGAAGCTTTCTTT. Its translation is CASSQDRGRYTEAFF.

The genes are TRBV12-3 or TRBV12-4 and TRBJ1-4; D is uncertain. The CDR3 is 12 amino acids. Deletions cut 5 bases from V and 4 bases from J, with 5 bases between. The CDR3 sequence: CASSGDNEKLFF. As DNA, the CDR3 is TGTGCCAGCAGTGGCGATAATGAAAAACTGTTTTTT.